The following is a T cell receptor (beta chain) sequence with its context. Ages ranged from about 18 to 89 years, with residence in fewer than 25 US areas. Recovered status applied to Cohort 3 donors who had two consecutive negative PCRs. It also applied to those with clearance or with symptom resolution. From germline, CDR1 is SEHNR and CDR2 FQNEAQ (reference sequence). The CDR3 sequence is 15 residues long. V dropped 2 bases and J dropped 2 bases, with 10 bases sitting between them. The sample is drawn from a study of blood T cell repertoires in COVID-19. Study-wide context: Both acute and convalescent COVID-19 samples were obtained from the United States, Italy and Spain. Sample material is recorded as cDNA or gDNA derived from T cells, B-cell-depleted T cells, or PBMCs.

Clones were read by immunoSEQ multiplex PCR, and TCRdb kept only the in-frame ones, dropping some. Here the sample spans 150,000 or so clones, roughly four fifths being singletons. The source is a man in his fifties or sixties who had recovered from COVID-19. The rearrangement links TRBV7-9 to TRBJ1-3; no firm D call. Source material: PBMCs or T cells enriched from blood (not recorded which). The CDR3 DNA reads TGTGCCAGCAGCTTACTGGACTCGGCTGGAAACACCATATATTTT. The encoded protein is CASSLLDSAGNTIYF.